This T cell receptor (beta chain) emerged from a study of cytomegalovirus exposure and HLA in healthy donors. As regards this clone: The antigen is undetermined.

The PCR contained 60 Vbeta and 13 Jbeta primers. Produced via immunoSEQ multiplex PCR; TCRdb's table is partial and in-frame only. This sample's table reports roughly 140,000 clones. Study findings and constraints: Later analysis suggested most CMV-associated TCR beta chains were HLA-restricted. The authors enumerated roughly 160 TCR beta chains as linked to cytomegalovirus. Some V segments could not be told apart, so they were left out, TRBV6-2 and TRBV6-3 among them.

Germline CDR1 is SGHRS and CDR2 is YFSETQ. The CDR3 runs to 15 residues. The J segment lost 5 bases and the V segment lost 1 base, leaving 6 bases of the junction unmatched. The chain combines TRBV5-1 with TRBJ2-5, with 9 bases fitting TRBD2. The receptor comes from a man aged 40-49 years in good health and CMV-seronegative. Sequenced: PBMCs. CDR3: CASSLQRGAGETQYF. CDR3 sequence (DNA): TGCGCCAGCAGCTTGCAGCGGGGGGCTGGGGAGACCCAGTACTTC.